The rows below give T cell receptor beta chains drawn from one sample of a study of siplizumab effects on memory and regulatory T cells. Only in-frame clones appear in the TCRdb table, and some are missing; sequencing was by immunoSEQ multiplex PCR. There are under 110,000 clones in the sample; 92% occur only once, and more than 10% lies in the top ten. Sequencing input: non-Treg CD4+ T cells sorted from blood. Receptor source: a human donor in good health. Both conserved end residues are part of each CDR3. Fields, in order: J gene, clone size, V gene, D gene, CDR3 DNA, CDR3 protein. D genes are given only for firm matches. Rows may omit the clone size; those that give it use once, few, many or a size class.

TRBJ1-1 . TRBV6-4 . TGTGCCAGCAGTGAAGCAGGGATGAACACTGAAGCTTTCTTT CASSEAGMNTEAFF
TRBJ2-3 . TRBV19 TRBD1 TGTGCCAGTAGTATCACCTTCACAGGGGGAACAGATACGCAGTATTTT CASSITFTGGTDTQYF
TRBJ2-1 . TRBV11-3 . TGTGCCAGCAGCCCTAAGTTACTAGAACCTTACAATGAGCAGTTCTTC CASSPKLLEPYNEQFF
TRBJ2-2 . TRBV5-1 . TGCGCCAGCAGCTTGTTACAGGGTCTCGCCGGGGAGCTGTTTTTT CASSLLQGLAGELFF
TRBJ2-3 . TRBV30 . TGTGCCTGGAGTGTCGGGTCCTCCACAGATACGCAGTATTTT CAWSVGSSTDTQYF
TRBJ2-7 . TRBV5-1 . TGCGCCAGCAGCTTGGCCCCTATTAGCGAGACCTACGAGCAGTACTTC CASSLAPISETYEQYF
TRBJ2-3 few TRBV5-1 TRBD1 TGCGCCAGCAGTCGCGGACAGGGGGCTGGAGATACGCAGTATTTT CASSRGQGAGDTQYF
TRBJ1-3 . TRBV5-4 . TGTGCCAGCAGCTTAGGATCCCAGGGCTATGGAAACACCATATATTTT CASSLGSQGYGNTIYF
TRBJ2-7 . TRBV2 TRBD2 TGTGCCAGCAGTTCGACCGGGACTAGCGGGAGTCAGCAGTACTTC CASSSTGTSGSQQYF
TRBJ2-5 once TRBV30 TRBD2 TGTGCCTGGAGTTACCCCCTAGGCGGGAGGGCCGGAGAGACCCAGTACTTC CAWSYPLGGRAGETQYF
TRBJ2-5 once TRBV5-1 . TGCGCCAGCAGCTCGCCTAGGGCCCGGGACCACCAAGAGACCCAGTACTTC CASSSPRARDHQETQYF
TRBJ2-7 . TRBV18 TRBD2 TGTGCCAGCTCCCCCTCCGGGAGGTCCCCTTACGAGCAGTACTTC CASSPSGRSPYEQYF
TRBJ2-7 . TRBV27 TRBD2 TGTGCCAGCAGTCTAGCGGGAGGGACCTACGAGCAGTACTTC CASSLAGGTYEQYF
TRBJ2-5 few TRBV6-6 TRBD1 TGTGCCAGCAGACGGACAGGGGAGAGTAGAGAGACCCAGTACTTC CASRRTGESRETQYF
TRBJ1-1 . TRBV25-1 . TGTGCCAGCACTAGGTCCGGGGGTCGGATGAACACTGAAGCTTTCTTT CASTRSGGRMNTEAFF
TRBJ1-1 . TRBV2 TRBD1 TGTGCCAGCAGGGGGACAGTGAACACTGAAGCTTTCTTT CASRGTVNTEAFF
TRBJ1-5 . TRBV19 TRBD1 TGTGCCAGTAGTATACGGGGACAGGATAGCAATCAGCCCCAGCATTTT CASSIRGQDSNQPQHF
TRBJ2-7 . TRBV5-1 . TGCGCCAGCAGCTTGGCGCGGGCCTCAGCCTACGAGCAGTACTTC CASSLARASAYEQYF
TRBJ2-5 . TRBV18 TRBD1 TGTGCCAGCGCACCGGGACAGGCCCAAGAGACCCAGTACTTC CASAPGQAQETQYF
TRBJ2-5 . TRBV5-6 TRBD1 TGTGCCAGCAGCTTACGCCGGACAGGGCTCCTCCAAGAGACCCAGTACTTC CASSLRRTGLLQETQYF
TRBJ2-7 few TRBV6-1 . TGTGCCAGCAGTGAGGGTGGCTCCTACGAGCAGTACTTC CASSEGGSYEQYF
TRBJ2-7 . TRBV28 . TGTGCCAGCAGGGGGCCGACAGAGTACGAGCAGTACTTC CASRGPTEYEQYF